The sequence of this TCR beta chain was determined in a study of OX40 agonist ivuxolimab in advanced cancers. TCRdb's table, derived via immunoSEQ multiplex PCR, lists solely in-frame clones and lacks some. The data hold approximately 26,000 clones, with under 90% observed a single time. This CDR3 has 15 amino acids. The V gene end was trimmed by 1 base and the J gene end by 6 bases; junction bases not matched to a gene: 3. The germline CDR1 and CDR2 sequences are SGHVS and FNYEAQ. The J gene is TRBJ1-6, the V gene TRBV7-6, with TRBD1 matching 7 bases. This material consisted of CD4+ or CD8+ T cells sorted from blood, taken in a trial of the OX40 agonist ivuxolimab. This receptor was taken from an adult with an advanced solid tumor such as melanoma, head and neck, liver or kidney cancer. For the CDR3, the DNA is TGTGCCAGCAGCTTAGGGACAGGTCCTAATTCACCCCTCCACTTT. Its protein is CASSLGTGPNSPLHF.